A single sample is the source of the 27 T cell receptor beta chains below, sequenced in a study of a mutant IDH1 vaccine in newly diagnosed glioma. Regarding time point: baseline, week 1 (first vaccination visit). Described treatment: pre-vaccination baseline after standard-of-care therapy. The protocol was immunoSEQ multiplex PCR, while the TCRdb copy is restricted to in-frame clones and leaves out a portion. The table shows around 53,000 clones, with about nine tenths occurring only once. The sample was PBMCs, taken from a glioma patient treated with radiotherapy, temozolomide or both. Every receptor here comes from a man aged 35-49 years with glioma.

The chain carries TRBV9 and TRBJ2-7; 12 positions match TRBD2. Trimming removed 2 bases from V and 5 bases from J; junction bases left unmatched: 14. From germline, CDR1 is SGDLS and CDR2 YYNGEE. The CDR3 is 18 residues long. The CDR3 DNA follows: TGTGCCAGCAGCGTTAGAGAGACTAGCGGGAGTTACGGGCACGAGCAGTACTTC. It specifies CASSVRETSGSYGHEQYF.

V and J are TRBV18 and TRBJ2-5, with 9 positions matching TRBD1. With V trimmed by 0 bases and J by 1 base, 3 bases remained unmatched. The CDR3 has 16 residues. From germline, CDR1 is KGHSH and CDR2 LQKENI. CDR3 sequence (DNA): TGTGCCAGCTCACCACCGGGACAGGGTGGCCAAGAGACCCAGTACTTC. It codes for CASSPPGQGGQETQYF.

Only a few counts were recorded for this clone. The chain joins TRBV6-4 to TRBJ1-3, with 7 positions matching TRBD1. Trimming took 6 bases from V and 4 from J; bases not matched to a gene: 9. This CDR3 region has 15 residues. CDR1 MRHNA and CDR2 SNTAGT come from the germline V gene. CDR3 loop: CASSGPETGGNTIYF. CDR3 sequence (DNA): TGTGCCAGCAGCGGACCCGAGACAGGGGGAAACACCATATATTTT.

This chain links TRBV10-2 with TRBJ2-2; 9 nucleotides align to TRBD2. Germline V lookup: CDR1 WSHSY, CDR2 SAAADI. The CDR3 spans 15 residues. V gave up 8 bases and J gave up 4 bases; unmatched junction bases: 8. The DNA of the CDR3 is TGCGCCAGCGTCAATAGCGGGAGAAGCACCGGGGAGCTGTTTTTT. The encoded protein is CASVNSGRSTGELFF.

In nucleotides, the CDR3 is TGTGCCAGCAGCCCTACCTCTTTACTAGCGGAATTACGGGAGCAGTACTTC. Translated: CASSPTSLLAELREQYF. The rearrangement links TRBV5-8 to TRBJ2-7; TRBD2 aligns across 8 bases. Germline loops: CDR1 SGHTS, CDR2 YDEGEE. J lost 7 bases, V lost 4 bases, and 19 bases had no gene match. This CDR3 has 17 residues.

The chain links TRBV5-6 to TRBJ2-7, with D maybe TRBD2 (6 bases). The CDR3 spans 13 residues. In germline, CDR1 is SGHDT, CDR2 YYEEEE. V lost 4 bases to trimming and J lost 2 bases, with 10 bases between them. CDR3 amino acids: CASSQGLAYEQYF. In DNA form, the CDR3 reads TGTGCCAGCAGCCAGGGACTCGCCTACGAGCAGTACTTC.

V is TRBV19 and J is TRBJ2-1, with D possibly being TRBD2 (6 bases). The CDR3 covers 15 residues. The germline V gene encodes CDR1 LNHDA and CDR2 SQIVND (reference sequence). Trimming cost V 4 bases and J 2 bases, with 12 bases left between them. The chain's CDR3 is CASSNSGGAYNEQFF. The CDR3 DNA follows: TGTGCCAGTAGTAACAGCGGAGGGGCCTACAATGAGCAGTTCTTC.

This clone has a single count. The rearrangement links TRBV6-1 to TRBJ1-5; D unclear. V was trimmed by 4 bases and J by 2 bases, leaving 12 bases between them. CDR1 MNHNS and CDR2 SASEGT come from the germline V gene. There are 15 residues in the CDR3. The CDR3 sequence: CASSVFQEGNQPQHF. DNA for the CDR3: TGTGCCAGCAGTGTCTTCCAGGAGGGCAATCAGCCCCAGCATTTT.

V and J are TRBV20-1 and TRBJ2-5; unclear D gene. Germline assignment: CDR1 DFQATT and CDR2 SNEGSKA (reference sequence). The ends were cut back, 6 bases at V and 2 bases at J, with 7 bases in the middle. This CDR3 region has 11 residues. In DNA form, the CDR3 reads TGCAGTGCCACTTTACAAGAGACCCAGTACTTC. Amino acids: CSATLQETQYF.

The chain combines TRBV18 with TRBJ2-7, with 7 bases lining up with TRBD2. Germline loops: CDR1 KGHSH, CDR2 LQKENI. This CDR3 is 16 amino acids long. J lost 4 bases, V lost 2 bases, and 11 bases had no gene match. CDR3 residues: CASSPESGTHSYEQYF. The CDR3 nucleotides read TGTGCCAGCTCACCAGAGAGCGGGACGCATTCATACGAGCAGTACTTC.

This clone was seen only once. This chain links TRBV27 with TRBJ1-2; D unresolved. Per germline, CDR1 MNHEY and CDR2 SMNVEV (reference sequence). The CDR3 spans 15 residues. V lost 0 bases, J lost 4 bases, and 12 bases lay in between. In nucleotides, the CDR3 is TGTGCCAGCAGTTTATCGGTGGGCGGAATCTATGGCTACACCTTC. Translating it yields CASSLSVGGIYGYTF.

This chain connects TRBV5-8 to TRBJ2-2; D unresolved. V was cut by 2 bases and J by 0 bases, with 5 bases left in between. CDR3 length: 14 amino acids. Looked up from germline, CDR1 is SGHTS and CDR2 is YDEGEE. The CDR3 here is CASSFDTNTGELFF. The CDR3, as DNA: TGTGCCAGCAGCTTTGACACGAACACCGGGGAGCTGTTTTTT.

The rearrangement uses TRBV19 and TRBJ2-7, with D possibly matching TRBD1 (5 bases). CDR1 and CDR2 from the germline V gene are LNHDA and SQIVND (reference sequence). Between the trimmed V and J ends, which lost 1 base and 3 bases, there was a span of 10 bases. The CDR3 extends over 14 amino acids. The CDR3: CASSIGLGDYEQYF. The CDR3 DNA reads TGTGCCAGTAGTATAGGTCTAGGGGACTACGAGCAGTACTTC.

This chain links TRBV10-1 with TRBJ1-2, with D unclear. This CDR3 is 12 amino acids long. Trimming removed 4 bases at V and 7 bases at J, with 10 bases between. Germline-derived CDR1 and CDR2 are WNHNN and SYGVQD (reference sequence). The CDR3: CASSAAGGGYTF. The CDR3 nucleotides are TGCGCCAGCAGTGCGGCCGGTGGTGGCTACACCTTC.

The gene calls are TRBV4-1 and TRBJ2-1; 13 positions agree with TRBD2. The length of the CDR3 is 15 residues. CDR1 and CDR2 (germline): MGHRA, YSYEKL. The V and J ends lost 1 base and 9 bases, in that order; junction bases with no gene match: 3. CDR3 in DNA: TGCGCCAGCAGCCAAGGACTAGCGGGAGGAGGTGAGCAGTTCTTC. This translates into CASSQGLAGGGEQFF.

CDR3 DNA sequence: TGTGCCAGCAGCTTGAACGCGAACACCGGGGAGCTGTTTTTT. Its translation is CASSLNANTGELFF. The gene calls are TRBV7-2 and TRBJ2-2; the D is unclear. V was shortened by 3 bases and J by 0 bases, with 5 bases between the two germline ends. This CDR3 spans 14 amino acids. From germline, CDR1 is SGHTA and CDR2 FQGNSA. Based on the CDR3 plus reference TRBV7-2 and TRBJ2-2, the full variable domain is GAGVSQSPSNKVTEKGKDVELRCDPISGHTALYWYRQSLGQGLEFLIYFQGNSAPDKSGLPSDRFSAERTGGSVSTLTIQRTQQEDSAVYLCASSLNANTGELFFGEGSRLTVL.

The chain couples TRBV5-3 to TRBJ1-2; 9 nucleotides line up with TRBD1. TRBV5-3 falls under the ORF class, with uncertain function. CDR3 length: 16 amino acids. J gave up 4 bases and V 5 bases, and 12 bases lay outside the gene matches. As DNA, the CDR3 is TGTGCCAGAAGGTACGGAAACAGGGGGCTGTGCTATGGCTACACCTTC. It yields the protein CARRYGNRGLCYGYTF.

The chain has TRBV10-3 and TRBJ2-3; 13 bases line up with TRBD2. CDR1 and CDR2 from the germline V gene are ENHRY and SYGVKD. This CDR3 region has 16 residues. V was clipped by 2 bases and J by 1 base; unmatched bases: 0. The CDR3 DNA reads TGTGCCATCAGTGAGGGACTAGCGGGAGGCACAGATACGCAGTATTTT. Translating it yields CAISEGLAGGTDTQYF.

The chain has TRBV7-9 and TRBJ2-3, with TRBD2 matching 14 bases. The CDR3 contains 15 residues. Germline V gene data show CDR1 as SEHNR and CDR2 as FQNEAQ (reference sequence). J was trimmed by 13 bases and V by 6 bases; bases with no gene match: 12. The CDR3 here is CASRPAGTSGSRKYF. In DNA form, the CDR3 reads TGTGCCAGCAGACCTGCCGGGACTAGCGGGAGTAGGAAGTATTTT. The complete variable domain, with remaining parts taken from reference TRBV7-9 and TRBJ2-3, reads DTGVSQNPRHKITKRGQNVTFRCDPISEHNRLYWYRQTLGQGPEFLTYFQNEAQLEKSRLLSDRFSAERPKGSFSTLEIQRTEQGDSAMYLCASRPAGTSGSRKYFGPGTRLTVL.

The chain is built from TRBV12-5 and TRBJ2-1; 10 nucleotides match TRBD1. From germline, CDR1 is LGHNT and CDR2 FRNRAP. The CDR3 is made up of 14 amino acids. V gave up 6 bases and J gave up 12 bases; unmatched junction bases: 11. CDR3 DNA sequence: TGTGCTAGTGGCATCGGGGACAGGGGAACGGGGCAGTTCTTC. As protein: CASGIGDRGTGQFF.

The chain uses TRBV5-4 and TRBJ2-7, with 11 nucleotides matching TRBD2. CDR3 size: 15 residues. The trim removed 0 bases at V and 6 bases at J, leaving 5 bases unmatched. The V gene's germline CDR1 is SGHNT and CDR2 YYREEE (reference sequence). The DNA of the CDR3 is TGTGCCAGCAGCTTGGTACTAGCGGGAGTTTTCGAGCAGTACTTC. Amino acids: CASSLVLAGVFEQYF.

This clone was found once. CDR3 protein: CASSLARVRGYNQPQHF. The CDR3 DNA reads as TGTGCCAGCAGCTTGGCTAGGGTTAGGGGCTACAATCAGCCCCAGCATTTT. V gene TRBV5-6 combines with J gene TRBJ1-5; possible D gene TRBD1, 5 bases. This CDR3 is built from 17 residues. Germline V lookup: CDR1 SGHDT, CDR2 YYEEEE. Trimming shortened V by 0 bases and J by 3 bases, and 16 bases separated the two germline ends.

There are a few counts of this clone. The rearrangement joins TRBV5-1 to TRBJ2-7; D is ambiguous. This CDR3 has 14 amino acids. CDR1 and CDR2 from the germline V gene are SGHRS and YFSETQ. V lost 2 bases, J lost 5 bases, and 14 bases lay in between. The CDR3 reads CASSFRTEQDEQYF. For the CDR3, the DNA is TGCGCCAGCAGCTTCCGTACAGAACAAGACGAGCAGTACTTC. Using reference TRBV5-1 and TRBJ2-7 for the parts outside the CDR3, the full variable domain is KAGVTQTPRYLIKTRGQQVTLSCSPISGHRSVSWYQQTPGQGLQFLFEYFSETQRNKGNFPGRFSGRQFSNSRSEMNVSTLELGDSALYLCASSFRTEQDEQYFGPGTRLTVT.

This chain uses TRBV19 with TRBJ2-7; no clear D gene. The germline V and J ends were trimmed by 11 bases and 0 bases, with 11 bases remaining between them. Germline CDR1 LNHDA, CDR2 SQIVND (reference sequence). The CDR3 sequence is 12 residues long. The CDR3 loop reads CASGFSSYEQYF. CDR3 bases: TGTGCCTCCGGTTTTAGCTCCTACGAGCAGTACTTC. Together with reference TRBV19 and TRBJ2-7, the CDR3 gives the full variable domain: DGGITQSPKYLFRKEGQNVTLSCEQNLNHDAMYWYRQDPGQGLRLIYYSQIVNDFQKGDIAEGYSVSREKKESFPLTVTSAQKNPTAFYLCASGFSSYEQYFGPGTRLTVT.

The V gene is TRBV9, the J gene TRBJ2-3, with D possibly TRBD2 on 6 matching bases. The CDR3 runs 13 residues. V lost 4 bases and J 6 bases, leaving 12 bases between the germline ends. Germline loops: CDR1 SGDLS, CDR2 YYNGEE. The CDR3 reads CASSMGLSDTQYF. The CDR3 region has the DNA TGTGCCAGCAGCATGGGACTCTCGGATACGCAGTATTTT.

The chain links TRBV7-8 to TRBJ2-7, with TRBD2 matching over 12 bases. V was clipped by 6 bases and J by 3 bases; unmatched bases: 9. The CDR3 is 16 amino acids. From germline, CDR1 is SGHVS and CDR2 FQNEAQ. Here the CDR3 reads CASRDGTSGRYYEQYF. Written as DNA, the CDR3 is TGTGCCAGCAGGGACGGGACTAGCGGGCGATACTACGAGCAGTACTTC.

This clone was recorded a few times. This chain links TRBV10-3 with TRBJ2-2; 7 bases match TRBD2. The CDR3 has 16 amino acids. Trimming took 2 bases from V and 3 from J; bases not matched to a gene: 6. The germline CDR1 and CDR2 sequences are ENHRY and SYGVKD. The CDR3 is CAISEKGAGHTGELFF. CDR3 nucleotides: TGTGCCATCAGTGAGAAGGGAGCGGGACACACCGGGGAGCTGTTTTTT.